The 26 T cell receptor beta chains presented below share a single source sample, sequenced in a study of blood T cell repertoires in COVID-19. The data were produced by immunoSEQ multiplex PCR, yet TCRdb's version contains in-frame clones alone and is incomplete. The table includes over 85,000 clones, roughly 87% detected once. Material: peripheral blood. The receptor set was obtained from a woman aged 45-65 years with COVID-19, enrolled during active disease.

The chain uses TRBV29-1 and TRBJ1-2, with TRBD1 matching 9 bases. The CDR3 covers 12 residues. The V gene end was trimmed by 5 bases and the J gene end by 3 bases; junction bases not matched to a gene: 1. Germline assignment: CDR1 SQVTM and CDR2 ANQGSEA. The CDR3, as DNA: TGCAGCGTTAGGACAGGGGACTATGGCTACACCTTC. It encodes CSVRTGDYGYTF.

This clone was detected ten times or more. This chain joins TRBV7-8 and TRBJ2-1, with a weak D call TRBD2 (6 bases). The germline V gene encodes CDR1 SGHVS and CDR2 FQNEAQ. Deletions cut 3 bases from V and 3 bases from J, with 9 bases between. This CDR3 has 14 residues. This CDR3 reads CASSLLADYNEQFF. For the CDR3, the DNA is TGTGCCAGCAGCTTGTTAGCGGACTACAATGAGCAGTTCTTC.

The chain couples TRBV7-9 to TRBJ2-1, with 9 bases identical to TRBD2. Germline V gene data show CDR1 as SEHNR and CDR2 as FQNEAQ (reference sequence). V was pared by 1 base and J by 9 bases, with 13 bases of the junction left unmatched. This CDR3 has 17 residues. The CDR3 region is CASSLVYIAGVYGEQFF. For the CDR3, the DNA is TGTGCCAGCAGCTTAGTCTATATAGCGGGGGTTTATGGTGAGCAGTTCTTC.

The genes are TRBV9 and TRBJ1-5; TRBD1 matches 7 bases. The CDR3 has 14 amino acids. Unmatched junction bases numbered 4, after V lost 4 bases and J lost 3 bases. The V gene's germline CDR1 is SGDLS and CDR2 YYNGEE. The CDR3 sequence is CASSFRGDNQPQHF. As DNA, the CDR3 is TGTGCCAGCAGCTTCAGGGGGGACAATCAGCCCCAGCATTTT.

The rearrangement links TRBV27 to TRBJ2-7, with D uncertain. Germline V gives CDR1 MNHEY, CDR2 SMNVEV (reference sequence). The V end was cut by 2 bases, the J end by 6 bases, with 14 bases between. This CDR3 contains 14 residues. The DNA of the CDR3 is TGTGCCAGCAGTTTAGTTCCCGTAAGTAGCGAGCAGTACTTC. Translation: CASSLVPVSSEQYF.

J is TRBJ2-2 and V is TRBV5-4; 10 bases line up with TRBD1. CDR3 size: 15 residues. Unmatched junction bases numbered 7, after V lost 4 bases and J lost 7 bases. Germline loops: CDR1 SGHNT, CDR2 YYREEE (reference sequence). CDR3 sequence (DNA): TGTGCCAGCAGCCCTAGACAGGGGGCGGTCGGGGAGCTGTTTTTT. This encodes CASSPRQGAVGELFF.

The rearrangement links TRBV5-1 to TRBJ1-1; possible D gene TRBD1, 5 bases. Germline lookup yields CDR1 SGHRS and CDR2 YFSETQ. The CDR3 covers 15 residues. V lost 1 base and J 7 bases, leaving 17 bases between the germline ends. The CDR3 region has the DNA TGCGCCAGCAGCTTGCGGGGGGACTACATGGGTGAAGCTTTCTTT. It yields the protein CASSLRGDYMGEAFF.

The rearrangement joins TRBV2 to TRBJ1-6; D is perhaps TRBD1 (6 bases). The CDR3 runs 14 residues. Germline assignment: CDR1 SNHLY and CDR2 FYNNEI. Trimming took off 7 bases at V and 10 bases at J, with 17 bases between the two ends. CDR3 amino acids: CASIPAGGGSPLHF. The CDR3 bases are TGTGCCAGCATTCCAGCGGGGGGCGGATCACCCCTCCACTTT.

This sequence joins TRBV6-7 and TRBJ2-1; D gene unclear. TRBV6-7 is reported as an ORF; its role is uncertain. Trimming removed 5 bases at V and 0 bases at J, with 11 bases between. CDR3 length equals 15 residues. The CDR3 loop is CASSPLLSSYNEQFF. The CDR3 region has the DNA TGTGCCAGCAGTCCCCTTTTGAGCTCCTACAATGAGCAGTTCTTC.

V gene TRBV2 combines with J gene TRBJ1-2; D is unclear. Germline V gene lookup returns CDR1 SNHLY and CDR2 FYNNEI. The CDR3 length is 15 residues. V was cut by 2 bases and J by 2 bases, with 12 bases left in between. The CDR3, as DNA: TGTGCCAGCAGTGAATGGGTTAGCCTAAACTATGGCTACACCTTC. Protein sequence: CASSEWVSLNYGYTF.

The chain uses TRBV7-6 and TRBJ1-1; TRBD1 matches at 7 bases. Germline V gene data show CDR1 as SGHVS and CDR2 as FNYEAQ. The J segment lost 1 base and the V segment lost 5 bases, leaving 4 bases of the junction unmatched. The CDR3 has 14 amino acids. The CDR3 nucleotides are TGTGCCAGCAGCACCCGACAGGGGAACACTGAAGCTTTCTTT. Protein product: CASSTRQGNTEAFF.

The chain links TRBV18 to TRBJ2-7; no firm D call. Trimming took 0 bases from V and 0 from J, leaving 6 bases between them. The CDR3 loop spans 14 amino acids. The V gene's germline CDR1 is KGHSH and CDR2 LQKENI. The CDR3 DNA reads as TGTGCCAGCTCACCACCAGCGAACTCCTACGAGCAGTACTTC. Its protein product is CASSPPANSYEQYF.

This chain uses TRBV6-4 with TRBJ2-6; D is perhaps TRBD1 (5 bases). Trimming left V 2 bases short and J 0 bases short, with 11 bases between. CDR1 is MRHNA and CDR2 is SNTAGT in the germline V gene. This CDR3 spans 17 amino acids. This CDR3 is CASSDRGAGSGANVLTF. CDR3 sequence (DNA): TGTGCCAGCAGTGACAGGGGCGCCGGCTCTGGGGCCAACGTCCTGACTTTC.

The chain uses TRBV11-2 and TRBJ2-3; 7 bases agree with TRBD2. Unmatched junction bases numbered 2, after V lost 8 bases and J lost 0 bases. Germline V lookup: CDR1 SGHAT, CDR2 FQNNGV. This CDR3 region has 13 residues. The CDR3 loop is CASQGLSTDTQYF. CDR3 DNA: TGTGCCAGCCAGGGACTAAGCACAGATACGCAGTATTTT.

The rearrangement links TRBV3-1 (or the pseudogene TRBV3-2) to TRBJ2-2, with 8 bases fitting TRBD1. The germline V gene has CDR1 LGHDT and CDR2 YNNKEL (reference sequence). V gave up 4 bases and J gave up 7 bases; unmatched junction bases: 8. The CDR3 is 15 residues long. The CDR3 here is CASSPSDRVVGELFF. In DNA form, the CDR3 reads TGTGCCAGCAGCCCCTCGGACAGGGTAGTCGGGGAGCTGTTTTTT.

The chain carries TRBV5-6 and TRBJ1-4, with TRBD1 matching 8 bases. Germline V gives CDR1 SGHDT, CDR2 YYEEEE. After removal of 0 bases from V and 4 bases from J, the junction contained 2 bases not matched to a gene. The CDR3 runs 15 residues. The CDR3 loop is CASSLVDRVNEKLFF. The CDR3 DNA follows: TGTGCCAGCAGCTTGGTGGACAGGGTTAATGAAAAACTGTTTTTT.

This sequence joins TRBV15 and TRBJ1-2; D is unresolved. Germline assignment: CDR1 LNHNV and CDR2 YYDKDF (reference sequence). The ends were cut back, 0 bases at V and 5 bases at J, with 19 bases in the middle. The CDR3 length is 17 residues. CDR3 amino acids: CATSRDVTEQTLYGYTF. The CDR3, as DNA: TGTGCCACCAGCAGAGATGTAACGGAGCAGACCCTGTATGGCTACACCTTC.

This chain connects TRBV6-2 or TRBV6-3 to TRBJ2-4, with TRBD1 as a possible D gene (6 bases). CDR1 is MNHEY, CDR2 SVGEGT, per germline. CDR3 length equals 15 residues. The V gene lost 4 bases and the J gene lost 0 bases, with 10 bases spanning the gap. In DNA, the CDR3 is TGTGCCAGCAGTTTCAGGGGTCTAGCCAAAAACATTCAGTACTTC. This codes for CASSFRGLAKNIQYF.

The V call is TRBV11-1, the J call TRBJ2-1; no firm D call. The CDR3 is made up of 13 amino acids. Trimming pared 0 bases from V and 7 bases from J, leaving 7 bases between. The germline CDR1 and CDR2 sequences are SGHAT and FQDESV (reference sequence). This CDR3 reads CASSLALANEQFF. CDR3 DNA: TGTGCCAGCAGCTTAGCGCTGGCAAATGAGCAGTTCTTC. Filled out from reference TRBV11-1 and TRBJ2-1, the complete variable domain reads EAEVAQSPRYKITEKSQAVAFWCDPISGHATLYWYRQILGQGPELLVQFQDESVVDDSQLPKDRFSAERLKGVDSTLKIQPAELGDSAMYLCASSLALANEQFFGPGTRLTVL.

The chain carries TRBV6-5 and TRBJ1-2; D possibly corresponds to TRBD1 (6 bases). Trimming pared 6 bases from V and 1 base from J, leaving 12 bases between. The germline V gene has CDR1 MNHEY and CDR2 SVGAGI. The CDR3 covers 14 residues. The DNA for the CDR3 is TGTGCCAGCAGAACAGGGTTTTATAACTATGGCTACACCTTC. It codes for CASRTGFYNYGYTF.

This clone has a single count. This chain uses TRBV15 with TRBJ2-3, with TRBD1 as a possible D gene (6 bases). This CDR3 is 16 amino acids long. V was clipped by 1 base and J by 6 bases, with 17 bases between them. Germline values: CDR1 LNHNV, CDR2 YYDKDF (reference sequence). CDR3 amino acids: CATSRGQVAPSDTQYF. The CDR3, as DNA: TGTGCCACCAGCAGAGGACAGGTAGCGCCCTCGGATACGCAGTATTTT.

The chain carries TRBV7-6 and TRBJ2-7; 8 bases map to TRBD1. The CDR3 sequence is 14 residues long. The germline V gene encodes CDR1 SGHVS and CDR2 FNYEAQ. J was trimmed by 5 bases and V by 5 bases; bases with no gene match: 8. This CDR3 is CASSPLTGDHEQYF. The DNA of the CDR3 is TGTGCCAGCAGCCCATTGACAGGGGACCACGAGCAGTACTTC.

The gene calls are TRBV7-6 and TRBJ2-5, with 10 bases identical to TRBD2. The CDR3 has 17 residues. V dropped 6 bases and J dropped 4; count of bases not matched to a gene: 14. Looked up from germline, CDR1 is SGHVS and CDR2 is FNYEAQ. CDR3 in amino acids: CASSSRRGEREGETQYF. In DNA form, the CDR3 reads TGTGCCAGCAGTTCCCGACGGGGGGAGCGGGAGGGAGAGACCCAGTACTTC.

CDR3 sequence: CASSDGGVTDTQYF. The CDR3 DNA is TGTGCCAGCAGTGACGGCGGCGTGACAGATACGCAGTATTTT. V gene TRBV2 combines with J gene TRBJ2-3; D not certain. Trimming cost V 3 bases and J 3 bases, with 10 bases left between them. The length of the CDR3 is 14 residues. Germline V CDR1 and CDR2: SNHLY, FYNNEI.

Of note for this clone: This sample also contains other DNA sequences that code for the same CDR3. This sequence joins TRBV10-2 and TRBJ1-6, with a tentative D call TRBD1 (5 bases). Germline CDR1 is WSHSY and CDR2 is SAAADI. This CDR3 spans 15 amino acids. The ends were cut back, 0 bases at V and 7 bases at J, with 10 bases in the middle. The CDR3 spells CASSESQGWNSPLHF. In DNA form, the CDR3 reads TGCGCCAGCAGTGAGTCGCAGGGTTGGAATTCACCCCTCCACTTT.

The V gene is TRBV5-6, the J gene TRBJ2-7; D may be TRBD1 (5 bases). Germline V gene lookup returns CDR1 SGHDT and CDR2 YYEEEE. The CDR3 contains 13 residues. Trimming removed 1 base from V and 0 bases from J, with 5 bases in between. CDR3 sequence: CASSLRGSYEQYF. The CDR3 DNA reads TGTGCCAGCAGCTTGAGGGGCTCCTACGAGCAGTACTTC.